The source of this T cell receptor (beta chain) is a study of blood T cell repertoires in COVID-19. Across the study: Spain, Italy and the United States supplied samples that represented acute and convalescent COVID-19.

The germline V gene encodes CDR1 SGDLS and CDR2 YYNGEE. V lost 0 bases to trimming and J lost 1 base; unmatched junction nucleotides: 13. The CDR3 covers 18 residues. Generated by immunoSEQ multiplex PCR, the TCRdb table keeps only in-frame clones and is missing some. The sample carries roughly 220,000 clones, about 88% recorded once. This receptor was obtained from a woman younger than 45 who had recovered from COVID-19. Sequencing used PBMCs or T cells enriched from blood (not recorded which). The rearrangement links TRBV9 to TRBJ2-7; 7 nucleotides align to TRBD1. This CDR3 is CASSVALGPRQGSYEQYF. In nucleotides, the CDR3 is TGTGCCAGCAGCGTAGCCCTCGGGCCTAGACAGGGATCCTACGAGCAGTACTTC.